This paragraph reports one T cell receptor beta chain. Antigen: not known. This record belongs to a study of cytomegalovirus exposure and HLA in healthy donors. Researchers ran the PCR with 60 Vbeta and 13 Jbeta primers. Here immunoSEQ multiplex PCR was the method, and the copy in TCRdb shows in-frame clones only, minus some. The sample yields roughly 160,000 clones, over 75% seen once. Study-level results: According to the study, 160 or so TCR beta chains were cytomegalovirus-associated. Being productive about 90% or about 30% of the time was typical of most TCR beta V segments in an earlier analysis. As was reported, the classifier diagnosed cytomegalovirus status with high specificity and sensitivity.

The clonotype was recovered from a woman aged 30 to 39 in good health and CMV-seronegative. The specimen sequenced was PBMCs.

The CDR3: CASSQGFTGETQYF. Here the CDR3 DNA reads TGCGCCAGCAGCCAAGGTTTCACAGGGGAGACCCAGTACTTC. The chain uses TRBV4-3 and TRBJ2-5, with D possibly matching TRBD1 (6 bases). The V gene's germline CDR1 is LGHNA and CDR2 YSLEER. There are 14 residues in the CDR3. Trimming took off 1 base at V and 5 bases at J, with 11 bases between the two ends.